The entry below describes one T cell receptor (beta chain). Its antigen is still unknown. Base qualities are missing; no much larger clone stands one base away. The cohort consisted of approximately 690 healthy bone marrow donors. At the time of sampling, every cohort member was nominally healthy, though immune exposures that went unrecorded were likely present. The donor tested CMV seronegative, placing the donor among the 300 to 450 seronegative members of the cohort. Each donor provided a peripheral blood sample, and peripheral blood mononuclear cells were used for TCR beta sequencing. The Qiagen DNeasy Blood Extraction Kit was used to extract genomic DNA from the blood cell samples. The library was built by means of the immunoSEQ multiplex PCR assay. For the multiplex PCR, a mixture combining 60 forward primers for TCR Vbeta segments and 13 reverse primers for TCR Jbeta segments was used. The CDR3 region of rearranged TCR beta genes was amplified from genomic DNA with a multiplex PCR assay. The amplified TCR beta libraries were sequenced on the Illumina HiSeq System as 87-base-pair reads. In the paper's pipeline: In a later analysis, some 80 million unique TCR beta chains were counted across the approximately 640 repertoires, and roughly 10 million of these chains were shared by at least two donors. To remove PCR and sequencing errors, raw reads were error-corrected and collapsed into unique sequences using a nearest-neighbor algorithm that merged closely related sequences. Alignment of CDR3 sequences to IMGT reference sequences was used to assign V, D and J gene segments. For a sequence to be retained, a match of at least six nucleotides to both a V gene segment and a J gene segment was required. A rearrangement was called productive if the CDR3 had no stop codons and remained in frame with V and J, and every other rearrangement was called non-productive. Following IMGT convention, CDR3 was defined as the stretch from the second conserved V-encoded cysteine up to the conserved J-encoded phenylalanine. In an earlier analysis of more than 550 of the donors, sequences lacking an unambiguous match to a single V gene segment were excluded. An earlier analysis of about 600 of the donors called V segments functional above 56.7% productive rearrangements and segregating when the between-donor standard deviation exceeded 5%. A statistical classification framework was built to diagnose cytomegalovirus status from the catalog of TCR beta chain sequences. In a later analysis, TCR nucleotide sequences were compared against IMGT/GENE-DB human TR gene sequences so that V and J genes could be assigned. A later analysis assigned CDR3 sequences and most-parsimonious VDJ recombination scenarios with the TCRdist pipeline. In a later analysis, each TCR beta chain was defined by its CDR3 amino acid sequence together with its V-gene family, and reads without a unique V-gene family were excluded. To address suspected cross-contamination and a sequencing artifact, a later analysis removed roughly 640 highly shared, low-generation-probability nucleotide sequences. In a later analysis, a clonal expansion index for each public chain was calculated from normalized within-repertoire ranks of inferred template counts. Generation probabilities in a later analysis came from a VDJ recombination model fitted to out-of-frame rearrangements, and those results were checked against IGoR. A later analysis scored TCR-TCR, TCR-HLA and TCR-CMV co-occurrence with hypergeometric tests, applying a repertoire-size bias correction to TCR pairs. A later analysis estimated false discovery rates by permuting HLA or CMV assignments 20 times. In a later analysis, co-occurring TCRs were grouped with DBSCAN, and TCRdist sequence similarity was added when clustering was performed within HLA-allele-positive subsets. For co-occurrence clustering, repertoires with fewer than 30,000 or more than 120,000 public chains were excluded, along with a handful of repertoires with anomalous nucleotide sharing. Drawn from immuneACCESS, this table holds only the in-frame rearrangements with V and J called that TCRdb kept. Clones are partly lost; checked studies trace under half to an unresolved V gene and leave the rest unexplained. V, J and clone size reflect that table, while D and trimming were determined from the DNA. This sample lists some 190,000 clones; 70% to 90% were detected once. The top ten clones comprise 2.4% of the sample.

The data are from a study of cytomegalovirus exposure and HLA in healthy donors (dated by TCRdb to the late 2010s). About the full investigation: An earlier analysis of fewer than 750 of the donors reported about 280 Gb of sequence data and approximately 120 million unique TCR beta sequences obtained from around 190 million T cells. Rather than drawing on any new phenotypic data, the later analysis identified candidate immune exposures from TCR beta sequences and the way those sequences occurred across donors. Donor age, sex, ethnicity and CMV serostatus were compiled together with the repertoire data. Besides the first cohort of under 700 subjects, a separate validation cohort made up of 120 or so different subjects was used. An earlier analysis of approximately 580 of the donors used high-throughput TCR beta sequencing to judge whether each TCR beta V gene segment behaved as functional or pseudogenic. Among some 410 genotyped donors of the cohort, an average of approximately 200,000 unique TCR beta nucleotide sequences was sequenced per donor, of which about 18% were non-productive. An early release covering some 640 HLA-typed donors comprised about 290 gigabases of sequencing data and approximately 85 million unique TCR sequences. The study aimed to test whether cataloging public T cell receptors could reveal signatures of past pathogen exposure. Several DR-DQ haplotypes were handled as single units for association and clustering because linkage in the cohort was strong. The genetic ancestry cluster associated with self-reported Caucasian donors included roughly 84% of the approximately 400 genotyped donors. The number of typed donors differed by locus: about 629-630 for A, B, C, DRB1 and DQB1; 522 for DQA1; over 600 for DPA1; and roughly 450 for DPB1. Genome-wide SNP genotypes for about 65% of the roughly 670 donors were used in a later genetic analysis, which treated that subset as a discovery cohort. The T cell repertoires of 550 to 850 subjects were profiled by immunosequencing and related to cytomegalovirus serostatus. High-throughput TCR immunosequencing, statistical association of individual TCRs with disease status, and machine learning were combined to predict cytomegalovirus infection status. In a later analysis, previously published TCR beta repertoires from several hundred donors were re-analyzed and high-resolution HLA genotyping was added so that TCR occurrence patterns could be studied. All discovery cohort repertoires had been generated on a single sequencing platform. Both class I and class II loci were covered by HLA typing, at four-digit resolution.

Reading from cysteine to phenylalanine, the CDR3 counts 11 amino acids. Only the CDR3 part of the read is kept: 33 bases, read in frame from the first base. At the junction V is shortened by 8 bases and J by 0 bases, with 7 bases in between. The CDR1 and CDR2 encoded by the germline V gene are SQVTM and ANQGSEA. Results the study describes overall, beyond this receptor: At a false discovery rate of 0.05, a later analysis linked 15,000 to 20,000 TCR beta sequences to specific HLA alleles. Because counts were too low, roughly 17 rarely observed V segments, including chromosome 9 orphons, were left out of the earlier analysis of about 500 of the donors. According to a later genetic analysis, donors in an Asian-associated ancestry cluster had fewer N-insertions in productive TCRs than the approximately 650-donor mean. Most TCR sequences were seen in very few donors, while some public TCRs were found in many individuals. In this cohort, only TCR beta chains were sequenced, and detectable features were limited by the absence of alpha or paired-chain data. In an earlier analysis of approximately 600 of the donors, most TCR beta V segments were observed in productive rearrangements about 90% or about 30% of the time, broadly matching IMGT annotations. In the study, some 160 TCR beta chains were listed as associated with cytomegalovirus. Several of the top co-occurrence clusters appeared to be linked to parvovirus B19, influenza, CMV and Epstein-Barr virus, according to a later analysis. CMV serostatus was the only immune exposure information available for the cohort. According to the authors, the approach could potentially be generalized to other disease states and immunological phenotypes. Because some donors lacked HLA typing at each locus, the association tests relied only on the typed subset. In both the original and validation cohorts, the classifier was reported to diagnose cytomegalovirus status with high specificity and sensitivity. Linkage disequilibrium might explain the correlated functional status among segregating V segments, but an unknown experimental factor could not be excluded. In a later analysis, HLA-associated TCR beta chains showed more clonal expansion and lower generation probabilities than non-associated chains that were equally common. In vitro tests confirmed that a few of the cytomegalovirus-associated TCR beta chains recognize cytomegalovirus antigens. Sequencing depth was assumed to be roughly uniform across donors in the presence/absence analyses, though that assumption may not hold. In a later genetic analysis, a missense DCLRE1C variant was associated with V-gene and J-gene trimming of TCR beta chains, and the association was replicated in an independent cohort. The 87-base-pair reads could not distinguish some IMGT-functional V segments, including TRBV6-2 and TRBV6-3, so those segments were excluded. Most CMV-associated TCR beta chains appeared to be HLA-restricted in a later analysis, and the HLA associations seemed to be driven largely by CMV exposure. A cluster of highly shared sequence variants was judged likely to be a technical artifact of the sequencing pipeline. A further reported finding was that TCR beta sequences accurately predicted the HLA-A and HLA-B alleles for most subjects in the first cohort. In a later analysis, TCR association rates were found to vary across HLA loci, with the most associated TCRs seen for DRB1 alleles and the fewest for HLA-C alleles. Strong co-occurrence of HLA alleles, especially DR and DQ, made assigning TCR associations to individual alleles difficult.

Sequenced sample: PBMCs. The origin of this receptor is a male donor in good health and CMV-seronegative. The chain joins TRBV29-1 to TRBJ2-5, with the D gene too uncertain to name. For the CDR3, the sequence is CSFMYQETQYF. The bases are TGCAGCTTTATGTACCAAGAGACCCAGTACTTC.